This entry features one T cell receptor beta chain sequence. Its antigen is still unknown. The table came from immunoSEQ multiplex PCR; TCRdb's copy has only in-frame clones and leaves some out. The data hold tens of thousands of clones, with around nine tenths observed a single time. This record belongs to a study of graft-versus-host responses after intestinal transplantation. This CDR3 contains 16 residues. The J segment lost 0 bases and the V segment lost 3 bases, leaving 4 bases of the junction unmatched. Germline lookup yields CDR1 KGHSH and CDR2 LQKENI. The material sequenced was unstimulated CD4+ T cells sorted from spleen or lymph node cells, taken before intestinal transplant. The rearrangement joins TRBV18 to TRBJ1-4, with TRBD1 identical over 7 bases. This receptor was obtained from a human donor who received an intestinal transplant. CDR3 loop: CASSPGQVSTNEKLFF. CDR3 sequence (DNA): TGTGCCAGCTCACCCGGACAGGTTTCAACTAATGAAAAACTGTTTTTT.